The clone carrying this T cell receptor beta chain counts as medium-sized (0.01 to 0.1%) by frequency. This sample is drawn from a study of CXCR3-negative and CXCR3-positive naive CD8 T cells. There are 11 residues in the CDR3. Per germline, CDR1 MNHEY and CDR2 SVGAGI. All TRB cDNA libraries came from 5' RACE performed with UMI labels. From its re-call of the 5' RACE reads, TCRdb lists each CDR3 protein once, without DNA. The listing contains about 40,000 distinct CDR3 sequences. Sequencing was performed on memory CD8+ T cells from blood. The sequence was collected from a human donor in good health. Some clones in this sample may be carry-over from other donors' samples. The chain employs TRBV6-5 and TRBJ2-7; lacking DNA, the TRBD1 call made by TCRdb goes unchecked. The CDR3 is CASSLGPEQYF.